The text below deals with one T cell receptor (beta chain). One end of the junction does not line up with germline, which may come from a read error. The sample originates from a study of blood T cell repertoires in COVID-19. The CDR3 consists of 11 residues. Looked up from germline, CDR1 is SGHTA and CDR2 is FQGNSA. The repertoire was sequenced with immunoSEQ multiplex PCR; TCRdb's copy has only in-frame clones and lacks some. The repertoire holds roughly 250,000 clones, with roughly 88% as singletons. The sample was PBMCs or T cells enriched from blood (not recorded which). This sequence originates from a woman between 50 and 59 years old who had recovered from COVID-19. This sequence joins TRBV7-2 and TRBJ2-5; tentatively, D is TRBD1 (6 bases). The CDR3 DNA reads TGTGCCAGCAGCGACAGGCAAAAAGCGGACTTC. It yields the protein CASSDRQKADF.